These 7 T cell receptor beta chains were all obtained from the same sample, sequenced in a study of blood T cell repertoires in COVID-19. TCRdb's table, derived via immunoSEQ multiplex PCR, lists solely in-frame clones and lacks some. The table has hundreds of thousands of clones, 87% seen once. Input material: peripheral blood. The receptors here all came from a woman aged 60-75 years with COVID-19, enrolled during active disease.

The chain carries TRBV15 and TRBJ1-6; D perhaps matches TRBD1 (5 bases). Trimming pared 5 bases from V and 4 bases from J, leaving 12 bases between. The CDR3 consists of 15 residues. CDR1 LNHNV and CDR2 YYDKDF come from the germline V gene (reference sequence). The CDR3 sequence: CATSRWGEYNSPLHF. DNA for the CDR3: TGTGCCACCAGCCGGTGGGGGGAGTATAATTCACCCCTCCACTTT.

This clone appeared once. The chain carries TRBV2 and TRBJ1-2; D is unclear. V was trimmed by 8 bases and J by 4 bases, leaving 11 bases between them. CDR1 and CDR2 (germline): SNHLY, FYNNEI. The CDR3 has 12 amino acids. The CDR3 bases are TGTGCCAGCCTTCGGTCGGGCTATGGCTACACCTTC. It is translated as CASLRSGYGYTF.

This clone has just a few counts. The DNA for the CDR3 is TGTGCCAGCAGCCCCCGGGACACGTACAATGAGCAGTTCTTC. It translates to CASSPRDTYNEQFF. V and J are TRBV11-3 and TRBJ2-1, with D tentatively TRBD1 (6 bases). The germline V gene encodes CDR1 SGHNT and CDR2 YENEEA. V was trimmed by 5 bases and J by 4 bases, leaving 12 bases between them. CDR3 size: 14 residues.

The V and J genes are TRBV11-3 and TRBJ1-2, with 7 bases aligning to TRBD1. V trimming: 5 bases; J trimming: 5 bases; junction bases outside the gene matches: 8. Germline V gene lookup returns CDR1 SGHNT and CDR2 YENEEA. The CDR3 loop spans 14 amino acids. CDR3 amino acids: CASSRDSTGYGYTF. The CDR3, as DNA: TGTGCCAGCAGCAGGGACAGCACGGGGTATGGCTACACCTTC.

V and J are TRBV5-4 and TRBJ2-2; the match to TRBD2 covers 10 bases. Germline V gives CDR1 SGHNT, CDR2 YYREEE (reference sequence). This CDR3 region has 19 residues. The V gene end was trimmed by 4 bases and the J gene end by 8 bases; junction bases not matched to a gene: 20. CDR3 region: CASSNGLAAHRGRFGELFF. The CDR3 DNA reads as TGTGCCAGCAGCAACGGACTAGCGGCACACCGAGGTCGGTTTGGGGAGCTGTTTTTT.

The V and J genes are TRBV3-1 (or the pseudogene TRBV3-2) and TRBJ2-2, with D perhaps matching TRBD2 (5 bases). CDR1 and CDR2 (germline): LGHDT, YNNKEL (reference sequence). Trimming took off 5 bases at V and 4 bases at J, with 8 bases between the two ends. The CDR3 covers 13 residues. CDR3 nucleotides: TGTGCCAGCAGCACCACTAGCACCGGGGAGCTGTTTTTT. Amino acids: CASSTTSTGELFF.

The chain joins TRBV5-1 to TRBJ1-5; D ambiguous. Germline CDR1 SGHRS, CDR2 YFSETQ. CDR3 length equals 15 residues. V was pared by 4 bases and J by 3 bases, with 14 bases between. The CDR3 sequence: CASSAGPGNNQPQHF. In DNA, the CDR3 is TGCGCCAGCAGCGCTGGGCCGGGGAACAATCAGCCCCAGCATTTT.